Following are 19 T cell receptor beta chains from one sample sequenced in a study of T-cell memory formation after mild COVID-19. Each CDR3 protein is one row after TCRdb ran MiXCR on the 5' RACE reads. The data contain tens of thousands of distinct CDR3 sequences, 16% of them seen just once; the ten biggest clones take up roughly 30%. Specimen: PBMCs or a T cell subset sorted from them (not recorded which). The receptors originated from an adult woman who had mild COVID-19 (a few samples of this study predate the infection). Cell type and time point are not known.

The J gene is TRBJ2-3, the V gene TRBV7-8; a weak D match, TRBD2 (5 bases). The CDR3 loop spans 12 amino acids. Between the trimmed V and J ends, which lost 3 bases and 6 bases, there was a span of 7 bases. Germline CDR1 is SGHVS and CDR2 is FQNEAQ. DNA of the CDR3: TGTGCCAGCAGCTTTTCGGGGGATACGCAGTATTTT. This encodes CASSFSGDTQYF.

This clonotype was seen more than once but under ten times. V is TRBV6-5 and J is TRBJ1-2, with D unresolved. The ends were cut back, 0 bases at V and 4 bases at J, with 9 bases in the middle. Germline V gene data show CDR1 as MNHEY and CDR2 as SVGAGI. CDR3 length: 14 amino acids. CDR3 region: CASSYSKRGYGYTF. As DNA, the CDR3 is TGTGCCAGCAGTTACTCGAAACGAGGCTATGGCTACACCTTC.

The genes are TRBV7-9 and TRBJ1-1, with D possibly TRBD1 on 6 matching bases. CDR1 is SEHNR and CDR2 is FQNEAQ in the germline V gene (reference sequence). V was clipped by 7 bases and J by 1 base, with 16 bases between them. The CDR3 extends over 15 amino acids. The CDR3 loop reads CASIPDSLWNTEAFF. The CDR3 nucleotides are TGTGCCAGCATCCCGGACAGCCTTTGGAACACTGAAGCTTTCTTT.

V is TRBV7-9 and J is TRBJ2-7, with a possible D match to TRBD2 (5 bases). Trimming left V 2 bases short and J 3 bases short, with 14 bases between. In germline, CDR1 is SEHNR, CDR2 FQNEAQ (reference sequence). The CDR3 is 15 residues long. In nucleotides, the CDR3 is TGTGCCAGCAGCTTAAGTAGGTGGGAGAGCTACGAGCAGTACTTC. This codes for CASSLSRWESYEQYF.

This clonotype was seen only a few times. The gene calls are TRBV12-3 or TRBV12-4 and TRBJ1-1; D is uncertain. The CDR3 sequence is 11 residues long. Trimming removed 4 bases from V and 7 bases from J, with 7 bases in between. CDR3 protein: CASSSPVEAFF. The CDR3, as DNA: TGTGCCAGCAGTTCTCCAGTTGAAGCTTTCTTT.

This rearrangement joins TRBV20-1 to TRBJ2-7; D possibly uses TRBD1 or TRBD2 (5 bases each). Germline values: CDR1 DFQATT, CDR2 SNEGSKA (reference sequence). CDR3 length: 12 amino acids. With 5 bases removed from V and 0 bases from J, the gap between germline ends came to 8 bases. CDR3 residues: CSAWDDSYEQYF. The CDR3 coding sequence is TGCAGTGCTTGGGACGACTCCTACGAGCAGTACTTC.

This clonotype appeared a few times. The chain uses TRBV5-1 and TRBJ2-5, with D unresolved. There are 15 residues in the CDR3. Trimming took off 4 bases at V and 5 bases at J, with 18 bases between the two ends. The germline CDR1 and CDR2 sequences are SGHRS and YFSETQ. CDR3: CASSPWTDIGETQYF. The DNA of the CDR3 is TGCGCCAGCAGCCCATGGACCGACATAGGGGAGACCCAGTACTTC.

J is TRBJ1-4 and V is TRBV4-3, with TRBD1 identical over 8 bases. Germline assignment: CDR1 LGHNA and CDR2 YSLEER. V was clipped by 0 bases and J by 8 bases; unmatched bases: 5. This CDR3 comprises 15 residues. The CDR3 sequence is CASSQDRTGREKLFF. CDR3 DNA sequence: TGCGCCAGCAGCCAAGATAGGACAGGGAGAGAAAAACTGTTTTTT.

The V call is TRBV7-2, the J call TRBJ2-7, with 7 positions matching TRBD1. Germline V gives CDR1 SGHTA, CDR2 FQGNSA. Germline trimming cut 3 bases from V and 4 bases from J; bases unmatched to any gene: 3. CDR3 length: 13 residues. CDR3 protein: CASSFPGQYEQYF. The DNA for the CDR3 is TGTGCCAGCAGCTTTCCGGGACAGTACGAGCAGTACTTC.

The chain uses TRBV10-2 and TRBJ2-1; perhaps TRBD2 as D (5 bases). CDR1 WSHSY and CDR2 SAAADI come from the germline V gene. The CDR3 spans 12 residues. Trimming left V 2 bases short and J 8 bases short, with 7 bases between. The CDR3 DNA follows: TGCGCCAGCAGTGAGCGGCGGGATGAGCAGTTCTTC. Translated: CASSERRDEQFF.

This rearrangement joins TRBV5-1 to TRBJ2-1, with 8 bases fitting TRBD2. The V and J ends lost 2 bases and 5 bases, in that order; junction bases with no gene match: 9. Germline V gives CDR1 SGHRS, CDR2 YFSETQ. This CDR3 comprises 16 residues. The CDR3 loop reads CASSLLSGGSNNEQFF. CDR3 nucleotides: TGCGCCAGCAGCTTACTCAGCGGGGGTTCGAACAATGAGCAGTTCTTC.

This rearrangement joins TRBV30 to TRBJ2-3; D may be TRBD1 (5 bases). The CDR3 consists of 15 residues. CDR1 and CDR2 (germline): GTSNPN, SVGIG (reference sequence). Trimming took off 4 bases at V and 2 bases at J, with 16 bases between the two ends. The CDR3 sequence: CAWTLTGGHTDTQYF. CDR3 nucleotide sequence: TGTGCCTGGACCCTAACAGGCGGTCACACAGATACGCAGTATTTT.

This clonotype has only a few counts. The V and J genes are TRBV7-2 and TRBJ2-1; the match to TRBD2 covers 9 bases. Germline V gene data show CDR1 as SGHTA and CDR2 as FQGNSA. The CDR3 extends over 15 amino acids. Trimming took 3 bases from V and 8 from J; bases not matched to a gene: 8. CDR3 sequence (DNA): TGTGCCAGCAGCTTTTTCCTAGCGGGAACCGATGAGCAGTTCTTC. Amino acid sequence: CASSFFLAGTDEQFF.

The V and J genes are TRBV20-1 and TRBJ2-5, with TRBD1 matching 11 bases. J was trimmed by 4 bases and V by 3 bases; bases with no gene match: 10. Germline CDR1 DFQATT, CDR2 SNEGSKA (reference sequence). This CDR3 has 16 amino acids. In DNA, the CDR3 is TGCAGTGCTAGGAGTCAGGACAGGGGGCGCCCAGAGACCCAGTACTTC. It is translated as CSARSQDRGRPETQYF.

Ten or more counts support this clonotype. V usage is TRBV7-3 and J usage is TRBJ2-1, with 11 bases matching TRBD2. With 2 bases clipped from V and 7 bases from J, the junction kept 19 bases outside the gene matches. Germline lookup yields CDR1 SGHTA and CDR2 FQGTGA. The CDR3 is made up of 20 amino acids. This CDR3 reads CASSLPLGTSGSGAGNEQFF. The CDR3 region has the DNA TGTGCCAGCAGCTTACCCCTCGGGACTAGCGGTTCCGGGGCCGGGAATGAGCAGTTCTTC.

This chain uses TRBV3-1 with TRBJ1-1; D gene ambiguous. Germline V gene sequence: CDR1 LGHDT, CDR2 YNNKEL (reference sequence). The CDR3 has 13 residues. The V end lost 4 bases, the J end lost 0 bases, and 6 bases lay between the germline ends. CDR3 amino acids: CASSPLMNTEAFF. CDR3 nucleotides: TGTGCCAGCAGCCCCCTCATGAACACTGAAGCTTTCTTT.

The chain employs TRBV4-1 and TRBJ1-4; D gene unclear. The V end was cut by 2 bases, the J end by 0 bases, with 10 bases between. Germline lookup yields CDR1 MGHRA and CDR2 YSYEKL. The CDR3 spans 16 residues. CDR3 loop: CASSQREFSTNEKLFF. The CDR3, as DNA: TGCGCCAGCAGCCAACGGGAGTTTTCAACTAATGAAAAACTGTTTTTT.

This clonotype was observed a few times. This chain links TRBV5-5 with TRBJ2-3; D unclear. The ends were cut back, 2 bases at V and 4 bases at J, with 17 bases in the middle. This CDR3 comprises 16 residues. The germline V gene has CDR1 SGHKS and CDR2 YYEKEE (reference sequence). The CDR3 coding sequence is TGTGCCAGCAGCTTTGGTGGGGTTAGCCCCCCAGATACGCAGTATTTT. Its protein is CASSFGGVSPPDTQYF.

CDR3: CASSALPAGGSNTGELFF. In DNA form, the CDR3 reads TGTGCCAGCAGCGCCTTGCCAGCGGGAGGTTCTAACACCGGGGAGCTGTTTTTT. The chain has TRBV9 and TRBJ2-2; 9 positions match TRBD2. The CDR3 consists of 18 residues. The germline V gene encodes CDR1 SGDLS and CDR2 YYNGEE. V dropped 3 bases and J dropped 2; count of bases not matched to a gene: 11.